These 14 T cell receptor beta chains came from one sample sequenced in a study of cytomegalovirus exposure and HLA in healthy donors (dated by TCRdb to about 2017). The library was prepared using the immunoSEQ multiplex PCR assay. A mixture of 60 forward primers for TCR Vbeta segments and 13 reverse primers for TCR Jbeta segments was used in the multiplex PCR. TCRdb took over this immuneACCESS table, retaining in-frame rearrangements with V and J assigned. Such tables are incomplete; in checked studies, under half of the missing clones stem from an unresolved V gene, and the remainder is unexplained. This sample's table lists 55,000 to 85,000 clones. The ten largest clonotypes hold approximately 3.8% of the sample. Input material: PBMCs. The receptor source for this set is a female donor in good health and CMV-seropositive.

The chain is built from TRBV18 and TRBJ2-1; TRBD2 aligns across 15 bases. The ends lost 3 bases at V and 7 bases at J; junction bases unmatched: 10. Germline CDR1 and CDR2: KGHSH and LQKENI. The CDR3 runs to 18 residues. CDR3 coding DNA: TGTGCCAGCTCACCCTCCGGACTAGCGGGGGGGGCCGGGAATGAGCAGTTCTTC. Its protein product is CASSPSGLAGGAGNEQFF.

The rearrangement joins TRBV5-1 to TRBJ1-2; the D gene is possibly TRBD1 (6 bases). CDR1 and CDR2 from the germline V gene are SGHRS and YFSETQ. The CDR3 extends over 19 amino acids. V was clipped by 4 bases and J by 2 bases, with 27 bases between them. CDR3 sequence: CASSIGTGTRGQKNYGYTF. In DNA, the CDR3 is TGCGCCAGCAGCATCGGGACCGGGACAAGGGGCCAAAAGAACTATGGCTACACCTTC.

J is TRBJ2-7 and V is TRBV19, with D possibly matching TRBD1 (6 bases). This CDR3 has 14 residues. The germline gives CDR1 LNHDA, CDR2 SQIVND (reference sequence). The V gene lost 5 bases and the J gene lost 2 bases, with 13 bases spanning the gap. CDR3 loop: CASSVQDRPYEQYF. CDR3 coding DNA: TGTGCCAGTAGTGTCCAGGACAGACCCTACGAGCAGTACTTC.

The chain recombines TRBV9 with TRBJ2-3; 7 bases line up with TRBD2. This CDR3 comprises 16 residues. V was pared by 0 bases and J by 2 bases, with 6 bases of the junction left unmatched. The germline gives CDR1 SGDLS, CDR2 YYNGEE. The CDR3 protein is CASSVDPAGNTDTQYF. DNA for the CDR3: TGTGCCAGCAGCGTAGATCCAGCGGGGAACACAGATACGCAGTATTTT.

This sequence joins TRBV10-1 and TRBJ2-1; 10 nucleotides match TRBD2. The CDR3 extends over 16 amino acids. Germline loops: CDR1 WNHNN, CDR2 SYGVQD (reference sequence). V dropped 3 bases and J dropped 6; count of bases not matched to a gene: 8. The CDR3 nucleotides are TGCGCCAGCAGTGACCAACTAGCGGGAAGTTTCAATGAGCAGTTCTTC. Residues: CASSDQLAGSFNEQFF.

The genes are TRBV1 and TRBJ2-3; the tabulated D call, TRBD1, remains unverified against the DNA. TRBV1 is a pseudogene locus. The CDR3 length is 14 residues. CDR3 region: CTSSQEQITDTQYF. In nucleotides, the CDR3 is TGCACCAGCAGCCAAGAACAGATCACAGATACGCAGTATTTT.

This chain links TRBV28 with TRBJ2-2, with D unresolved. The V end was cut by 7 bases, the J end by 6 bases, with 6 bases between. This CDR3 has 11 residues. Germline values: CDR1 MDHEN, CDR2 SYDVKM. CDR3 bases: TGTGCCAGCACTCTCGCCGGGGAGCTGTTTTTT. It yields the protein CASTLAGELFF.

The genes are TRBV4-1 and TRBJ2-7; D perhaps matches TRBD2 (6 bases). This CDR3 is 15 amino acids long. The germline CDR1 and CDR2 sequences are MGHRA and YSYEKL. Trimming removed 3 bases from V and 2 bases from J, with 14 bases in between. The CDR3, as DNA: TGCGCCAGCAGCCACGCCGGACTAAGCACCTACGAGCAGTACTTC. This encodes CASSHAGLSTYEQYF.

The CDR3, as DNA: TGTGCCAGCAGTGAATACCGGGGACTAGCGGGAGTTAGTCGTCAGAAGACCCAGTACTTC. Translating gives CASSEYRGLAGVSRQKTQYF. The chain carries TRBV6-1 and TRBJ2-5; 14 bases match TRBD2. This CDR3 is built from 20 residues. Germline V gene lookup returns CDR1 MNHNS and CDR2 SASEGT. The V gene end was trimmed by 2 bases and the J gene end by 6 bases; junction bases not matched to a gene: 17.

The J gene is TRBJ2-5, the V gene TRBV28; 7 bases line up with TRBD1. The germline gives CDR1 MDHEN, CDR2 SYDVKM. There are 12 residues in the CDR3. The V and J ends lost 8 bases and 4 bases, in that order; junction bases with no gene match: 4. The CDR3 nucleotides are TGTGCCAGCGGATACAGGGGAGAGACCCAGTACTTC. This encodes CASGYRGETQYF.

This chain links TRBV27 with TRBJ2-7; D is perhaps TRBD2 (6 bases). V shed 4 bases and J shed 1 base, with 14 bases lying between them. Germline lookup yields CDR1 MNHEY and CDR2 SMNVEV (reference sequence). The length of the CDR3 is 15 residues. CDR3 residues: CASSWSGEGSYEQYF. DNA of the CDR3: TGTGCCAGCAGTTGGTCGGGGGAAGGTTCCTACGAGCAGTACTTC.

This chain joins TRBV27 and TRBJ2-5; TRBD2 aligns across 7 bases. This CDR3 has 14 residues. V lost 7 bases to trimming and J lost 1 base; unmatched junction nucleotides: 6. Germline CDR1 reads MNHEY; CDR2 reads SMNVEV (reference sequence). The CDR3 DNA reads as TGTGCCAGCACGCAGTCGGGGGGCCAAGAGACCCAGTACTTC. Protein sequence: CASTQSGGQETQYF.

The chain employs TRBV19 and TRBJ2-5; 11 nucleotides align to TRBD2. Trimming removed 5 bases from V and 2 bases from J; junction bases left unmatched: 7. The CDR3 is made up of 16 amino acids. Germline V gene lookup returns CDR1 LNHDA and CDR2 SQIVND (reference sequence). DNA of the CDR3: TGTGCCAGTAGTCAACTAGCGGGGGCTCTACAAGAGACCCAGTACTTC. It is translated as CASSQLAGALQETQYF.

The chain joins TRBV27 to TRBJ2-3; possibly TRBD1 for D (6 bases). CDR1 is MNHEY, CDR2 SMNVEV, per germline (reference sequence). The length of the CDR3 is 14 residues. V was trimmed by 5 bases and J by 5 bases, leaving 14 bases between them. DNA of the CDR3: TGTGCCAGCAGTAGCCGGGACACCCGAGATACGCAGTATTTT. This translates into CASSSRDTRDTQYF.